Below, one T cell receptor (beta chain) is given with its context. The data stem from a study of T cell changes during pregnancy in multiple sclerosis. J was trimmed by 7 bases and V by 8 bases; bases with no gene match: 11. The CDR3 has 15 residues. The germline V gene has CDR1 MRHNA and CDR2 SNTAGT. Method: immunoSEQ multiplex PCR; TCRdb's copy keeps in-frame clones and lacks some. The sample has tens of thousands of clones, over 90% seen once; the top ten hold approximately 0.8%. The input for sequencing was peripheral blood, taken in the third trimester of pregnancy. The rearrangement links TRBV6-4 to TRBJ2-1; 10 bases line up with TRBD1. The clonotype comes from a female donor with multiple sclerosis, enrolled in a pregnancy study. The CDR3 here is CASHSGQGEGNEQFF. In DNA, the CDR3 is TGTGCCAGCCACTCCGGACAGGGGGAGGGGAATGAGCAGTTCTTC.